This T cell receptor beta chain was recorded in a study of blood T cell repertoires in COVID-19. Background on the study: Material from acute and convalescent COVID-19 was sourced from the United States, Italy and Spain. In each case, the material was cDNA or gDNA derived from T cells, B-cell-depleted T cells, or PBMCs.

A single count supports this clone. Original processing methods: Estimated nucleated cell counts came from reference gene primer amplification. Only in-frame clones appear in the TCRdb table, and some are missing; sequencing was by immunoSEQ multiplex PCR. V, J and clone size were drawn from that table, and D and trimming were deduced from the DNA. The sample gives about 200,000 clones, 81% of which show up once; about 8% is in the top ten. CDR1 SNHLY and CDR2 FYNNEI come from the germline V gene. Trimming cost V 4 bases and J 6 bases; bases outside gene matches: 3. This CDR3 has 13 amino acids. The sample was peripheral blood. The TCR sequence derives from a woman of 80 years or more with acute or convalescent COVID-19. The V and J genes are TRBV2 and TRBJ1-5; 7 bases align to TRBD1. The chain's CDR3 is CASSGQGGQPQHF. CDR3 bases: TGTGCCAGCAGTGGACAGGGAGGTCAGCCCCAGCATTTT. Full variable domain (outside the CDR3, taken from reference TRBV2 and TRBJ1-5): EPEVTQTPSHQVTQMGQEVILRCVPISNHLYFYWYRQILGQKVEFLVSFYNNEISEKSEIFDDQFSVERPDGSNFTLKIRSTKLEDSAMYFCASSGQGGQPQHFGDGTRLSIL.